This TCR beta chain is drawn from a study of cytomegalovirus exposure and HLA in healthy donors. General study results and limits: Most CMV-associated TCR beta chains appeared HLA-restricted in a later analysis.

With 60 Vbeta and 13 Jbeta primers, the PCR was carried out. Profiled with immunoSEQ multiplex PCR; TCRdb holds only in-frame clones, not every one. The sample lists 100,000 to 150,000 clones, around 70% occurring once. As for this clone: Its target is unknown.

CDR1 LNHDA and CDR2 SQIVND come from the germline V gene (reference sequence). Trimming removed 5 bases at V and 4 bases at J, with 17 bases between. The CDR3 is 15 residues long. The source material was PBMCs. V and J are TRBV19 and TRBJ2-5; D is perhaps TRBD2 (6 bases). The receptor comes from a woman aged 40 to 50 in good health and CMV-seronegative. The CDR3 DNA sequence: TGTGCCAGTAGTTTCGGTTTGGGGGGAGCAGAGACCCAGTACTTC. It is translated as CASSFGLGGAETQYF. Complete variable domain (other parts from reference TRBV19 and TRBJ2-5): DGGITQSPKYLFRKEGQNVTLSCEQNLNHDAMYWYRQDPGQGLRLIYYSQIVNDFQKGDIAEGYSVSREKKESFPLTVTSAQKNPTAFYLCASSFGLGGAETQYFGPGTRLLVL.